These 15 T cell receptor beta chains were sequenced from one sample in a study of T cells in Graves' hyperthyroidism and ophthalmopathy. The CDR3 regions of TCR beta were amplified from RNA transcripts. In the first-round RT-PCR of the TCR CDR3, the HTBI primer set was used. TCRdb fed the multiplex PCR reads into MiXCR, producing one record per CDR3 protein. In the table there are approximately 700,000 distinct CDR3 sequences, nearly 45% of which are singletons. Sequences were obtained from peripheral blood or thyroid tissue (not recorded which). These receptors came from an adult man with Graves' disease, either hyperthyroidism or ophthalmopathy (not recorded which).

The chain links TRBV2 to TRBJ2-5; 11 nucleotides align to TRBD1. J lost 5 bases, V lost 4 bases, and 6 bases had no gene match. CDR1 is SNHLY and CDR2 is FYNNEI in the germline V gene. This CDR3 spans 15 amino acids. As DNA, the CDR3 is TGTGCCAGCAGTGCGGACAGGGGGCGCGTGGAGACCCAGTACTTC. Residues: CASSADRGRVETQYF.

This clonotype was observed a handful of times. V and J are TRBV2 and TRBJ1-5; the D is unclear. Trimming left V 5 bases short and J 2 bases short, with 13 bases between. This CDR3 is built from 15 residues. Per the germline V gene, CDR1 is SNHLY and CDR2 is FYNNEI. In DNA form, the CDR3 reads TGTGCCAGCAGTTCGGCCATCCCTGGCAATCAGCCCCAGCATTTT. It specifies CASSSAIPGNQPQHF.

The chain employs TRBV27 and TRBJ1-5; 10 bases line up with TRBD1. The CDR3 spans 17 residues. Germline trimming cut 3 bases from V and 1 base from J; bases unmatched to any gene: 6. CDR1 and CDR2 (germline): MNHEY, SMNVEV (reference sequence). The CDR3 sequence is CASSFSTGGVSNQPQHF. Written as DNA, the CDR3 is TGTGCCAGCAGTTTTTCGACAGGGGGCGTGAGCAATCAGCCCCAGCATTTT.

This clonotype was picked up one time. The rearrangement uses TRBV20-1 and TRBJ1-4, with 7 positions matching TRBD1. J gave up 7 bases and V 7 bases, and 12 bases lay outside the gene matches. This CDR3 is 14 amino acids long. Germline values: CDR1 DFQATT, CDR2 SNEGSKA (reference sequence). The CDR3 loop is CSVPDRAQVEKLFF. CDR3 DNA sequence: TGCAGTGTACCCGACAGGGCCCAAGTTGAAAAACTGTTTTTT.

The chain has TRBV2 and TRBJ1-2; no clear D. The CDR3 loop spans 12 amino acids. The germline CDR1 and CDR2 sequences are SNHLY and FYNNEI. Deletions cut 7 bases from V and 8 bases from J, with 14 bases between. This CDR3 is CASTPDFSGYTF. The CDR3 coding sequence is TGTGCCAGCACGCCGGACTTCTCCGGCTACACCTTC.

Ten or more counts support this clonotype. The chain recombines TRBV11-2 with TRBJ2-6; the D is unclear. The CDR3 is made up of 15 amino acids. V shed 0 bases and J shed 4 bases, with 7 bases lying between them. Germline V gene sequence: CDR1 SGHAT, CDR2 FQNNGV. In DNA form, the CDR3 reads TGTGCCAGCAGCTTAGATGGTTCCGGGGCCAACGTCCTGACTTTC. Protein sequence: CASSLDGSGANVLTF.

The chain joins TRBV19 to TRBJ2-5; D not resolved. The CDR3 length is 10 residues. V lost 9 bases and J 4 bases, leaving 6 bases between the germline ends. CDR1 and CDR2 from the germline V gene are LNHDA and SQIVND (reference sequence). CDR3 residues: CARGAETQYF. CDR3 coding DNA: TGTGCCAGGGGCGCAGAGACCCAGTACTTC. Drawing the rest from reference TRBV19 and TRBJ2-5, the complete variable domain is DGGITQSPKYLFRKEGQNVTLSCEQNLNHDAMYWYRQDPGQGLRLIYYSQIVNDFQKGDIAEGYSVSREKKESFPLTVTSAQKNPTAFYLCARGAETQYFGPGTRLLVL.

The rearrangement links TRBV9 to TRBJ1-1; D ambiguous. V gave up 9 bases and J gave up 1 base, with 16 bases separating them. This CDR3 has 14 residues. Germline CDR1 SGDLS, CDR2 YYNGEE. The CDR3 region has the DNA TGTGCCACCCGGGCTGGGGTAGCGAACACTGAAGCTTTCTTT. Protein: CATRAGVANTEAFF.

This clonotype has a count of ten or more. The chain recombines TRBV7-9 with TRBJ1-2, with D perhaps matching TRBD1 (6 bases). Germline lookup yields CDR1 SEHNR and CDR2 FQNEAQ (reference sequence). V was shortened by 4 bases and J by 3 bases, with 12 bases between the two germline ends. The length of the CDR3 is 14 residues. CDR3 protein: CASSWDNSHYGYTF. The CDR3 nucleotides read TGTGCCAGCAGCTGGGACAACTCCCACTATGGCTACACCTTC.

This clonotype was seen only a few times. The chain carries TRBV20-1 and TRBJ1-2; D is uncertain. Germline loops: CDR1 DFQATT, CDR2 SNEGSKA (reference sequence). The V end was cut by 4 bases, the J end by 0 bases, with 3 bases between. This CDR3 contains 11 residues. The CDR3 DNA is TGCAGTGCTAACTCTAACTATGGCTACACCTTC. Amino acids: CSANSNYGYTF.

This clonotype was seen a handful of times. This chain links TRBV20-1 with TRBJ2-5; D may be TRBD2 (6 bases). Germline-derived CDR1 and CDR2 are DFQATT and SNEGSKA (reference sequence). With 6 bases removed from V and 4 bases from J, the gap between germline ends came to 18 bases. This CDR3 is 14 amino acids long. The CDR3 sequence is CSATGLLGGETQYF. The CDR3 nucleotides read TGCAGTGCCACGGGACTCCTGGGGGGAGAGACCCAGTACTTC.

This clonotype was picked up a small number of times. This chain uses TRBV29-1 with TRBJ1-2; 7 bases are a match to TRBD1. Germline CDR1 reads SQVTM; CDR2 reads ANQGSEA. There are 14 residues in the CDR3. V was clipped by 4 bases and J by 6 bases; unmatched bases: 11. The CDR3 nucleotides are TGCAGCGTTGGGGGACAGCCTTCAGGGCATGGCTACACCTTC. Translation: CSVGGQPSGHGYTF.

There are many counts of this clonotype. The chain links TRBV29-1 to TRBJ1-4, with D unresolved. The germline gives CDR1 SQVTM, CDR2 ANQGSEA. The CDR3 totals 12 residues. V was shortened by 5 bases and J by 15 bases, with 19 bases between the two germline ends. The CDR3 nucleotides are TGCAGCGTTTTAGGCAGCTCCTACGGCGTGTTTTTT. Protein product: CSVLGSSYGVFF. The full variable domain, with the rest looked up from reference TRBV29-1 and TRBJ1-4, is SAVISQKPSRDICQRGTSLTIQCQVDSQVTMMFWYRQQPGQSLTLIATANQGSEATYESGFVIDKFPISRPNLTFSTLTVSNMSPEDSSIYLCSVLGSSYGVFFGSGTQLSVL.

The chain carries TRBV7-4 and TRBJ1-2; the D is unclear. This CDR3 is built from 14 residues. V lost 2 bases to trimming and J lost 2 bases, with 9 bases between them. The germline V gene encodes CDR1 SGHVT and CDR2 SQSDAQ. CDR3 loop: CASSLLGWNYGYTF. CDR3 nucleotides: TGTGCCAGCAGCTTACTGGGGTGGAACTATGGCTACACCTTC.

The table lists this clonotype with many counts. The chain combines TRBV7-2 with TRBJ2-2, with a possible D match to TRBD1 (6 bases). Germline CDR1 reads SGHTA; CDR2 reads FQGNSA. Trimming removed 5 bases at V and 2 bases at J, with 9 bases between. This CDR3 spans 14 amino acids. The CDR3: CASSQQGNTGELFF. The DNA for the CDR3 is TGTGCCAGCAGCCAACAGGGTAACACCGGGGAGCTGTTTTTT.